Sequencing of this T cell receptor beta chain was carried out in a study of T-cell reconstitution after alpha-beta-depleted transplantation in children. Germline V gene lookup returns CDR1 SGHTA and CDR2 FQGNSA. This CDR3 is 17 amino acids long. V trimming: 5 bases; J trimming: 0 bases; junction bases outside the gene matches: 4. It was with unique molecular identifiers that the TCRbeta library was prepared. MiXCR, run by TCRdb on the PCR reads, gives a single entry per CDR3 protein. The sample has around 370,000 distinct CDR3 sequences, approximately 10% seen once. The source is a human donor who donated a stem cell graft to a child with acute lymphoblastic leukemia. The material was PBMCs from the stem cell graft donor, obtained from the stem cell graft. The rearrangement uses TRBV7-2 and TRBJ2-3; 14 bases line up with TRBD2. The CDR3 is CASSPGTSGGSTDTQYF. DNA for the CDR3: TGTGCCAGCAGCCCAGGGACTAGCGGGGGTAGCACAGATACGCAGTATTTT.